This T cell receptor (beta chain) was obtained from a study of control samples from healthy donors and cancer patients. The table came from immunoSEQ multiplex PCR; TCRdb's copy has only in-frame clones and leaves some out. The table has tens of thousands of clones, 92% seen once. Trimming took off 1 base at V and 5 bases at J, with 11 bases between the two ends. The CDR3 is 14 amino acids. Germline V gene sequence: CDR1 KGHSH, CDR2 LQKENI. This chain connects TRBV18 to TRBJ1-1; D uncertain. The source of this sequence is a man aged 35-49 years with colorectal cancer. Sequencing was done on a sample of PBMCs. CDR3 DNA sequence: TGTGCCAGCTCACCACGTCAGGAGGGAACTGAAGCTTTCTTT. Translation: CASSPRQEGTEAFF.